This paragraph reports one T cell receptor beta chain. No antigen is known for it. There are no base qualities to consult, and no much larger clone falls within one base. The sample belongs to a study of human T cells and chemical hapten exposure (TCRdb year 2021). Regarding the research as a whole: For sensitization, 2% DPC in acetone was applied to a 2 cm by 2 cm area of upper inner arm skin. Alopecia areata with under or over 50% scalp involvement, alopecia totalis and alopecia universalis were represented in the patient cohort, which was mostly female. Around 30 alopecia patients provided blood for TCR sequencing at one to four time points (pre-sensitization, 2, 6 and 24 weeks). Throughout the roughly 24-week study period, patients were also given weekly therapeutic DPC doses on the scalp. Libraries were pooled for sequencing, and per-sample TCR yields varied mainly because of small differences in library volumes within the pool. Patient blood was sampled pre-sensitization (week 0) and at 2, 6 and about 24 weeks after DPC sensitization. In alopecia patients, the study followed how the peripheral blood TCR repertoire changed in vivo over primary and secondary sensitization to diphenylcyclopropenone (DPC), a hapten. Patch tests used Finn chambers with 0.01% DPC on the upper back, scored after 6 days by International Contact Dermatitis Research Group standards.

Interpreted using the paper, the time point label stands for: pre-sensitization, week 0. The sample's treatment or condition label, in plain terms: therapeutic diphenylcyclopropenone sensitization with weekly scalp DPC. At each patch-test visit, blood was drawn before the patch test was applied. Eligible patients were aged 18 to 70, diagnosed with alopecia, deemed suitable for DPC therapy, and excluded if pregnant. Total RNA was extracted from unfractionated whole blood collected in Tempus Blood RNA tubes. Beyond this particular receptor, the publication reports: Repeated subsampling changed both the strength of the expansion versus patch-test correlation and the threshold at which that correlation became significant. Compared with pre-sensitization or healthy control sets, expanded TCRs formed significantly more large CDR3 similarity clusters, which is consistent with antigen-driven responses. The number of PT1 expanded TCRs positively correlated with patch test score, significant at thresholds 8, 16 and 32 but not 4. Because every patient had alopecia, a presumed autoimmune disease, the patients' immune response might differ from that of healthy individuals. DPC sensitization did not change how many TCRs were above 1 in 1000 frequency, and no evidence was found of alterations in global repertoire structure.

The protocol used for the library was RACE. Reads for this sample came from a NextSeq 500. During library preparation, unique molecular identifiers were attached to individual cDNA molecules so that TCRs could be counted in a quantitative, reproducible way. Both TCR alpha and TCR beta chains were sequenced from each blood RNA sample. The source study handled its data this way. A median of about 100,000 TCRs per sample was observed, with a range of 23,224 to 690,600. The Decombinator software suite was used to annotate V, J and CDR3 in the TCR reads. For the PS versus PT1 abundance plots, all samples were subsampled to the same number of TCRs (28,000). TCRs were defined as expanded if absent before sensitization and observed at least eight times at the 2-week time point. TCRdb reworked the public reads: Q25 trimming with fastp, MiXCR clone assembly, productive beta chains retained. Records with the same CDR3 protein are collapsed into one entry carrying the most frequent genes and DNA. The V and J calls were not made by the authors but by TCRdb's processing. The sample yields 40,000 to 50,000 distinct CDR3 sequences; under 15% were counted once. 4.5% to 7% of the sample is held by the ten biggest clonotypes.

The CDR3 covers 13 residues, taking in both the cysteine and the phenylalanine. Just the 39-base CDR3 DNA is kept, in frame starting at base 1. Per the germline V gene, SNHLY is the CDR1 and FYNNEI is the CDR2. V is cut by 8 bases and J by 2 bases, and the space between the germline ends is 13 bases. The receptor was isolated from a woman in her 30s with alopecia areata. Some clones in this sample may be carry-over from other donors' samples. The sequence links TRBV2 to TRBJ2-7; the D gene cannot be named for sure. The sequenced sample was whole blood, obtained in connection with sensitization to the hapten diphenylcyclopropenone (DPC). The CDR3 loop reads CASGGIHPYEQYF. The sequenced DNA is TGTGCCAGCGGTGGCATACACCCCTACGAGCAGTACTTC. With all but the CDR3 taken from the reference TRBV2 and TRBJ2-7 genes, the full variable domain is: EPEVTQTPSHQVTQMGQEVILRCVPISNHLYFYWYRQILGQKVEFLVSFYNNEISEKSEIFDDQFSVERPDGSNFTLKIRSTKLEDSAMYFCASGGIHPYEQYFGPGTRLTVT.